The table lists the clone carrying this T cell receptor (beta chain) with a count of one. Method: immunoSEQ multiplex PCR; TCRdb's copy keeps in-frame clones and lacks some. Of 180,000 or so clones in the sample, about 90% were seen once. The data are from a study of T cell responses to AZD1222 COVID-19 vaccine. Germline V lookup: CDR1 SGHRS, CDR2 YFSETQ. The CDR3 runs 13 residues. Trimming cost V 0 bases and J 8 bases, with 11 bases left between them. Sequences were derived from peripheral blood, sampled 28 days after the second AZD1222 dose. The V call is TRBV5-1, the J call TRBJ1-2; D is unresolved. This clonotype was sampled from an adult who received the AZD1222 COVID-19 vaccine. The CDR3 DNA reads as TGCGCCAGCAGCTTGGTAGATCGTGGAGGCTACACCTTC. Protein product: CASSLVDRGGYTF.